The rows below give T cell receptor beta chains drawn from one sample of a study of blood T cell repertoires in COVID-19. This table comes from immunoSEQ multiplex PCR, and its TCRdb copy is limited to in-frame clones, with some not included. The sample has 170,000 or so clones, about four fifths seen once; the top ten hold 11% to 15%. Source material: peripheral blood. The receptors originated from a man aged 18 to 35 with active or convalescent COVID-19. The CDR3 runs from the conserved cysteine through the conserved F or W. Each record gives: D gene, clone size, J gene, V gene, CDR3 protein, CDR3 DNA. The D gene is left open where the match is weak. Some rows have no size entry. The others give once, few or many, or a class for an expanded clone.

TRBD1 | . | TRBJ1-4 | TRBV2 | CASSKNPGQGNEKLFF | TGTGCCAGCAGTAAGAACCCGGGACAGGGGAATGAAAAACTGTTTTTT
TRBD1 | few | TRBJ2-2 | TRBV7-9 | CASSRDRGITGELFF | TGTGCCAGCAGCCGGGACAGAGGTATCACCGGGGAGCTGTTTTTT
. | few | TRBJ1-1 | TRBV19 | CASSLIQGKIMNTEAFF | TGTGCCAGTAGTCTGATCCAGGGAAAAATCATGAACACTGAAGCTTTCTTT
. | . | TRBJ1-3 | TRBV6-5 | CASLITGSRNTIYF | TGTGCCAGCCTAATCACAGGGAGCAGAAACACCATATATTTT
TRBD2 | . | TRBJ2-4 | TRBV27 | CASSLWAGALAKNIQYF | TGTGCCAGCAGTTTATGGGCGGGAGCCTTAGCCAAAAACATTCAGTACTTC
TRBD1 | few | TRBJ1-5 | TRBV15 | CATSQGGSSNQPQHF | TGTGCCACCAGTCAGGGGGGTAGTAGCAATCAGCCCCAGCATTTT
TRBD1 | . | TRBJ2-7 | TRBV6-5 | CASSTGTGGYEQYF | TGTGCCAGCAGTACCGGGACAGGGGGCTACGAGCAGTACTTC
TRBD1 | . | TRBJ1-1 | TRBV20-1 | CSAQGQREAFF | TGCAGTGCGCAGGGACAGCGTGAAGCTTTCTTT
. | . | TRBJ2-7 | TRBV11-2 | CASSPQLLQGRTYEQYF | TGTGCCAGCAGCCCCCAGCTATTACAGGGACGAACATACGAGCAGTACTTC
. | . | TRBJ1-4 | TRBV6-1 | CASSEALGGTGEKLFF | TGTGCCAGCAGTGAAGCCCTCGGAGGGACTGGTGAAAAACTGTTTTTT
. | . | TRBJ1-2 | TRBV4-1 | CASSQEASQASNYGYTF | TGCGCCAGCAGCCAAGAGGCAAGTCAGGCTTCTAACTATGGCTACACCTTC
TRBD1 | once | TRBJ1-4 | TRBV19 | CASSIRTGGEEKLFF | TGTGCCAGTAGTATCCGGACAGGCGGGGAGGAAAAACTGTTTTTT
. | . | TRBJ1-1 | TRBV4-2 | CASSQEAGRNTEAFF | TGTGCCAGCAGCCAAGAAGCGGGACGGAACACTGAAGCTTTCTTT
TRBD1 | . | TRBJ2-1 | TRBV30 | CAWSVGQGVYNEQFF | TGTGCCTGGAGTGTGGGACAGGGAGTATACAATGAGCAGTTCTTC
TRBD2 | . | TRBJ2-1 | TRBV2 | CASRLAGGPRNEQFF | TGTGCCAGCAGACTAGCGGGGGGGCCGAGGAATGAGCAGTTCTTC
TRBD1 | . | TRBJ1-2 | TRBV28 | CASSWKSPRTGQPYGYTF | TGTGCCAGCAGTTGGAAGAGTCCCCGGACAGGACAGCCTTATGGCTACACCTTC
TRBD1 | . | TRBJ1-2 | TRBV15 | CATSRVPGRQGANYGYTF | TGTGCCACCAGCAGAGTTCCCGGGAGACAGGGTGCGAACTATGGCTACACCTTC
. | . | TRBJ2-5 | TRBV5-4 | CASSSEGVVGETQYF | TGTGCCAGCAGCTCGGAAGGGGTGGTGGGGGAGACCCAGTACTTC
. | once | TRBJ2-5 | TRBV7-3 | CASSPTVVETQYF | TGTGCCAGCAGCCCGACAGTCGTGGAGACCCAGTACTTC
TRBD1 | once | TRBJ2-5 | TRBV5-1 | CASSLGTGKGETQYF | TGCGCCAGCAGCTTAGGGACAGGGAAAGGAGAGACCCAGTACTTC
. | . | TRBJ2-6 | TRBV4-3 | CASSQDLRTGANVLTF | TGCGCCAGCAGCCAAGATCTGCGGACTGGGGCCAACGTCCTGACTTTC
. | . | TRBJ1-5 | TRBV7-9 | CASSLDLGGGNQPQHF | TGTGCCAGCAGCTTAGATCTGGGGGGTGGGAATCAGCCCCAGCATTTT
. | . | TRBJ2-4 | TRBV3-1/TRBV3-2 | CASSQAPLAKNIQYF | TGTGCCAGCAGCCAAGCCCCTCTGGCCAAAAACATTCAGTACTTC
. | . | TRBJ2-1 | TRBV4-3 | CASSQDDRSYNEQFF | TGCGCCAGCAGCCAAGATGACAGGTCCTACAATGAGCAGTTCTTC
. | . | TRBJ1-6 | TRBV4-1 | CASSQDNRQNSPLHF | TGCGCCAGCAGCCAAGATAACAGGCAGAATTCACCCCTCCACTTT
. | . | TRBJ2-1 | TRBV7-3 | CASSRDSALEQFF | TGTGCCAGCAGCCGTGATAGCGCTTTAGAGCAGTTCTTC
TRBD1 | . | TRBJ1-6 | TRBV18 | CASSPDRGSNSPLHF | TGTGCCAGCTCACCTGACAGGGGAAGTAATTCACCCCTCCACTTT
. | once | TRBJ1-2 | TRBV6-5 | CASSFEVNYGYTF | TGTGCCAGCAGTTTTGAGGTCAACTATGGCTACACCTTC
. | . | TRBJ1-2 | TRBV9 | CASSPRLGRGPYGYTF | TGTGCCAGCAGCCCCCGCCTCGGCAGGGGCCCCTATGGCTACACCTTC
. | . | TRBJ2-1 | TRBV21-1 | CASSKKAWLAAITYNEQFF | TGTGCCAGCAGCAAAAAGGCCTGGCTAGCGGCTATTACCTACAATGAGCAGTTCTTC
TRBD2 | . | TRBJ2-1 | TRBV28 | CASSPLAGDYNEQFF | TGTGCCAGCAGCCCTCTAGCGGGGGACTACAATGAGCAGTTCTTC
TRBD2 | . | TRBJ2-1 | TRBV12-3/TRBV12-4 | CASNLGTNNEQFF | TGTGCCAGCAACCTAGGGACTAACAATGAGCAGTTCTTC
. | . | TRBJ2-5 | TRBV5-1 | CASSFAAVEKETQYF | TGCGCCAGCAGCTTCGCAGCGGTTGAAAAAGAGACCCAGTACTTC
TRBD1 | . | TRBJ1-2 | TRBV7-3 | CASSLKMSGGELANYGYTF | TGTGCCAGCAGCTTAAAAATGTCAGGGGGTGAGTTAGCTAACTATGGCTACACCTTC
TRBD2 | . | TRBJ2-3 | TRBV4-2 | CASSQGLAGWGDTQYF | TGTGCCAGCAGCCAAGGACTAGCGGGGTGGGGAGATACGCAGTATTTT
TRBD2 | . | TRBJ2-1 | TRBV4-3 | CASSLGSGNRYYNEQFF | TGCGCCAGCAGCCTCGGTAGCGGGAACCGCTACTACAATGAGCAGTTCTTC
TRBD2 | . | TRBJ2-3 | TRBV3-1/TRBV3-2 | CASSQTAGGRTQYF | TGTGCCAGCAGCCAAACCGCGGGGGGGCGGACGCAGTATTTT
. | . | TRBJ2-1 | TRBV19 | CASRPGSRGYNEQFF | TGTGCCAGTAGGCCCGGCAGTCGGGGGTACAATGAGCAGTTCTTC
TRBD1 | . | TRBJ2-7 | TRBV5-1 | CASSLRTGSYEQYF | TGCGCCAGCAGCTTGAGGACAGGGTCCTACGAGCAGTACTTC
. | . | TRBJ2-3 | TRBV9 | CASSVLGRMSTDTQYF | TGTGCCAGCAGCGTACTAGGAAGGATGAGCACAGATACGCAGTATTTT
TRBD2 | medium-sized | TRBJ2-1 | TRBV5-6 | CASSLLPSGGTHNEQFF | TGTGCCAGCAGCTTACTCCCTAGCGGGGGGACTCACAATGAGCAGTTCTTC
TRBD1 | . | TRBJ2-1 | TRBV27 | CASSLYTGGAYNEQFF | TGTGCCAGCAGTCTATATACAGGGGGCGCCTACAATGAGCAGTTCTTC
TRBD2 | . | TRBJ2-3 | TRBV5-1 | CASSPAIAGDTDTQYF | TGCGCCAGCAGCCCGGCCATAGCGGGCGATACAGATACGCAGTATTTT
. | once | TRBJ2-5 | TRBV2 | CASSEGQEETQYF | TGTGCCAGCAGTGAGGGCCAGGAAGAGACCCAGTACTTC
. | . | TRBJ2-2 | TRBV3-1/TRBV3-2 | CASSQDRGTGELFF | TGTGCCAGCAGCCAAGATCGAGGCACCGGGGAGCTGTTTTTT
. | . | TRBJ2-7 | TRBV5-1 | CASRVLRGASYEQYF | TGCGCCAGCAGAGTCTTAAGGGGTGCATCCTACGAGCAGTACTTC
. | . | TRBJ1-1 | TRBV30 | CAWRRRGGRPDTEAFF | TGTGCCTGGAGGCGGCGGGGAGGGAGACCGGACACTGAAGCTTTCTTT
TRBD2 | once | TRBJ2-7 | TRBV14 | CASSQDRKTSGRLGYEQYF | TGTGCCAGCAGCCAAGACCGAAAGACTAGCGGGAGGTTAGGGTACGAGCAGTACTTC
TRBD1 | . | TRBJ2-1 | TRBV6-1 | CASSLRQGRNEQFF | TGTGCCAGCAGTCTACGACAGGGACGCAATGAGCAGTTCTTC
TRBD1 | few | TRBJ1-2 | TRBV6-6 | CASNLGQGHGGYTF | TGTGCCAGCAACCTTGGACAGGGGCATGGTGGCTACACCTTC
TRBD2 | . | TRBJ2-7 | TRBV11-2 | CASSVSSGGLGEQYF | TGTGCCAGCAGCGTTTCTAGCGGGGGCCTCGGGGAGCAGTACTTC
. | . | TRBJ1-5 | TRBV14 | CASSPIQPQHF | TGTGCCAGCAGCCCTATTCAGCCCCAGCATTTT